Following are 9 T cell receptor beta chains from one sample sequenced in a study of CXCR3-negative and CXCR3-positive naive CD8 T cells. Libraries of TRB cDNA were made by 5' RACE and carried UMIs. TCRdb processed the 5' RACE reads again and assigns one entry to each CDR3 protein, with no DNA. The sample table sets out under 150,000 distinct CDR3 sequences. No antigen is known for these receptors. Regarding the study as a whole: More hydrophobic TRB CDR3s occurred in CXCR3-positive than in CXCR3-negative naive cells.

Input material: naive CXCR3+ CD8+ T cells from blood. Subset in this sample: CD45RO-CCR7+CD27+CD95- naive CD8+ T cells expressing CXCR3 (TNR3+). The receptor set was obtained from a human donor in good health. Some clones in this sample may be carry-over from other donors' samples.

The chain uses TRBV2 and TRBJ2-1; TCRdb gives TRBD1 as the D gene, but with no DNA this cannot be confirmed. The CDR3 extends over 14 amino acids. Per germline, CDR1 SNHLY and CDR2 FYNNEI. The CDR3 sequence: CASSAGQAYNEQFF.

This sequence joins TRBV11-2 and TRBJ2-2; lacking DNA, the TRBD2 call made by TCRdb goes unchecked. This CDR3 contains 18 residues. Looked up from germline, CDR1 is SGHAT and CDR2 is FQNNGV. CDR3 amino acids: CASSLGPAGMMNTGELFF.

The chain couples TRBV7-9 to TRBJ2-1; the TCRdb D gene call, TRBD1, has no DNA to confirm it. Per germline, CDR1 SEHNR and CDR2 FQNEAQ (reference sequence). The CDR3 is 15 amino acids. CDR3 region: CASDQEARPNNEQFF.

The rearrangement uses TRBV10-1 and TRBJ1-3; TCRdb proposes TRBD1, but this gene call is untestable without DNA. The length of the CDR3 is 16 residues. The germline gives CDR1 WNHNN, CDR2 SYGVQD (reference sequence). The CDR3 is CASIKKPRQGGNTIYF.

The CDR3 is CSVEGGSGLQETQYF. J is TRBJ2-5 and V is TRBV29-1; the TCRdb D gene call, TRBD2, has no DNA to confirm it. The CDR3 contains 15 residues. The germline V gene encodes CDR1 SQVTM and CDR2 ANQGSEA. Complete variable domain (other parts from reference TRBV29-1 and TRBJ2-5): SAVISQKPSRDICQRGTSLTIQCQVDSQVTMMFWYRQQPGQSLTLIATANQGSEATYESGFVIDKFPISRPNLTFSTLTVSNMSPEDSSIYLCSVEGGSGLQETQYFGPGTRLLVL.

The genes are TRBV29-1 and TRBJ2-7; TCRdb's D gene call, TRBD2, goes unchecked for lack of DNA. Germline CDR1 reads SQVTM; CDR2 reads ANQGSEA. The CDR3 totals 13 residues. CDR3 sequence reads: CSASDSYSYEQYF.

CDR3 protein: CSVDYETGEAGELFF. V gene TRBV29-1 combines with J gene TRBJ2-2; no DNA is available, so the TRBD1 call from TCRdb remains unchecked. Per the germline V gene, CDR1 is SQVTM and CDR2 is ANQGSEA. This CDR3 has 15 amino acids.

CDR3 protein: CASSQGEGSGANVLTF. The chain recombines TRBV4-3 with TRBJ2-6. Germline V lookup: CDR1 LGHNA, CDR2 YSLEER. CDR3 length equals 16 residues.

The chain combines TRBV19 with TRBJ2-7. This CDR3 is built from 12 residues. CDR1 LNHDA and CDR2 SQIVND come from the germline V gene (reference sequence). The CDR3 reads CASSSDTYEQYF.